A selection of T cell receptor beta chains follows, all from one sample in a study of OX40 agonist ivuxolimab in advanced cancers. Method: immunoSEQ multiplex PCR; TCRdb's copy keeps in-frame clones and lacks some. The data contain about 99,000 clones, 90% to 95% of them seen just once; the ten biggest clones take up 0.25% to 0.35%. Here the sequenced sample was CD4+ or CD8+ T cells sorted from blood, taken in a trial of the OX40 agonist ivuxolimab. These receptors came from an adult with an advanced solid tumor such as melanoma, head and neck, liver or kidney cancer. Each CDR3 is given without its conserved first and last residue.

j_call v_call cdr3_aa
TRBJ2-7 TRBV28 ASSSPLLTVSYEQY
TRBJ2-7 TRBV28 ASTPRQVLREY
TRBJ2-5 TRBV11-3 ASSLDGGKETQY
TRBJ2-7 TRBV27 ASSHEGRDTRTYEQY
TRBJ1-1 TRBV19 ASSTGRQNTEAF
TRBJ2-5 TRBV30 AWSVGGRTSAQY
TRBJ2-2 TRBV15 ATSRLAETGELF
TRBJ2-1 TRBV29-1 SAPGLGFLEQF
TRBJ1-3 TRBV2 ASSESSGSGNTIY
TRBJ1-6 TRBV6-6 ASLTSSYNSPLH
TRBJ1-2 TRBV5-1 ASGLTTAFNYGYT
TRBJ2-1 TRBV5-8 ASSSQGASYNEQF
TRBJ2-1 TRBV7-3 ASSQPGTSGNEQF
TRBJ2-1 TRBV28 ASSYDSSGRRGNEQF
TRBJ2-2 TRBV30 AWSVPGGRALGSGELF
TRBJ2-1 TRBV29-1 SVESSGHNNEQF
TRBJ2-5 TRBV11-1 ASSPTGTSGSRPLETQY
TRBJ1-4 TRBV19 ASSIVRTALGEKLF
TRBJ1-1 TRBV5-6 ASSLAMVRTGRAEAF
TRBJ2-1 TRBV7-9 ASSSLGAGGPNEQF
TRBJ2-3 TRBV4-1 ASSQGTLNTQY
TRBJ2-5 TRBV18 ASSSGLAGGTATQY
TRBJ2-3 TRBV11-3 ASSLLGRGDTQY
TRBJ2-5 TRBV18 ASSPQTGVETQY
TRBJ2-1 TRBV11-2 ASTLGLFTSYNEQF
TRBJ2-1 TRBV28 ASSSAVESRFPAHDEQF
TRBJ2-7 TRBV6-6 ASTSTAGGAGEQY
TRBJ2-5 TRBV5-1 ASSAQGLTQETQY
TRBJ1-1 TRBV18 ASSPGQLGEAF
TRBJ2-3 TRBV18 ASSRSPLGTDTQY
TRBJ2-7 TRBV25-1 ASSRGATYEQY
TRBJ1-3 TRBV9 ASSVVPRSGNTIY
TRBJ2-7 TRBV9 ASSVQGSDYEQY
TRBJ2-1 TRBV15 ATSRRQENFYNEQF
TRBJ1-5 TRBV19 ASSIRWQGRQPQH
TRBJ2-4 TRBV6-6 ASTLGGALVKNIQY
TRBJ2-7 TRBV7-9 ASSLARGSGSYEQY
TRBJ2-1 TRBV9 ASSVGQGAYNEQF
TRBJ2-5 TRBV19 ASSIVFGTPETQY
TRBJ1-1 TRBV5-1 ASSLTVPNTEAF
TRBJ1-2 TRBV28 ASSPVSLRYGYT
TRBJ2-5 TRBV7-2 ASSLAGFGETQY
TRBJ1-2 TRBV5-4 ASRIEGQGFYGYT
TRBJ2-2 TRBV7-2 ASSRLAGTSGELF
TRBJ1-4 TRBV6-1 ASSERGRSEKLF
TRBJ2-1 TRBV27 ASSLKGNEQF
TRBJ2-3 TRBV7-6 ASSLAWGGSGAGTDTQY
TRBJ2-2 TRBV6-6 ATGPLMNTGELF
TRBJ1-2 TRBV5-4 ASSSLGASNYGYT
TRBJ2-2 TRBV19 ASSAADRDGTGELF
TRBJ2-3 TRBV20-1 SATPTDTQY
TRBJ1-6 TRBV15 ATSFGTESNSPLH
TRBJ2-1 TRBV11-3 ASSSQGVGYNEQF
TRBJ2-3 TRBV7-3 ASSKSSGEDTQY
TRBJ2-5 TRBV5-1 ASSLEGGTLEGETQY